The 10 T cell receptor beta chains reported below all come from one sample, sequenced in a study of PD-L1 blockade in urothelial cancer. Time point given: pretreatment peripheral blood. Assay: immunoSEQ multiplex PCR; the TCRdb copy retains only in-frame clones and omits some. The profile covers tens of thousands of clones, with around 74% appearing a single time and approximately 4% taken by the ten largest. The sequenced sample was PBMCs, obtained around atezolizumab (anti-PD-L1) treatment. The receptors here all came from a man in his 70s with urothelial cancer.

The CDR3 region has the DNA TGTGCCAGCAGCTTAGATCGTCGGGAGCAGTTCTTC. It specifies CASSLDRREQFF. This chain joins TRBV7-2 and TRBJ2-1; D is unclear. CDR3 length: 12 residues. With 1 base removed from V and 10 bases from J, the gap between germline ends came to 8 bases. Germline V gene lookup returns CDR1 SGHTA and CDR2 FQGNSA.

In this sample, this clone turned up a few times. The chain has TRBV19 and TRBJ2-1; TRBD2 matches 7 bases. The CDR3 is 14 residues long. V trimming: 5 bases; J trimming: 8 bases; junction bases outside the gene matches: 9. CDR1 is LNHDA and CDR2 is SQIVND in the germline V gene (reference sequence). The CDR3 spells CASSRTSSRDEQFF. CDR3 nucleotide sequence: TGTGCCAGTAGTCGGACTAGTTCCCGGGATGAGCAGTTCTTC.

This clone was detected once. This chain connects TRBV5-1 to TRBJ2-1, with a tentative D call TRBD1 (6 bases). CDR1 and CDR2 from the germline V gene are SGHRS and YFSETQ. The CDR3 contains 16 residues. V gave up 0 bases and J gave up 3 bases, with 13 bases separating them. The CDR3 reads CASSLGAGENYNEQFF. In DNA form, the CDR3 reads TGCGCCAGCAGCTTGGGGGCAGGGGAGAACTACAATGAGCAGTTCTTC.

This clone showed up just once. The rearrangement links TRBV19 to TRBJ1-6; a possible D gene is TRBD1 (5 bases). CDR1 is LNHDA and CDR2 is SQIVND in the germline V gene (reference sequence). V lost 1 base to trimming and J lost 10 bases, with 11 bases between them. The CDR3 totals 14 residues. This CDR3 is CASSIGGVGSPLHF. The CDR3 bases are TGTGCCAGTAGTATAGGGGGGGTTGGATCACCCCTCCACTTT.

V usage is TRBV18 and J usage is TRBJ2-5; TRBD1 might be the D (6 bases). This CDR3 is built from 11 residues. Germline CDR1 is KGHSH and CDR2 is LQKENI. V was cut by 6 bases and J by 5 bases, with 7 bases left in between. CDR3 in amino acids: CASSTGETQYF. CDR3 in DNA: TGTGCCAGCTCTACAGGGGAGACCCAGTACTTC.

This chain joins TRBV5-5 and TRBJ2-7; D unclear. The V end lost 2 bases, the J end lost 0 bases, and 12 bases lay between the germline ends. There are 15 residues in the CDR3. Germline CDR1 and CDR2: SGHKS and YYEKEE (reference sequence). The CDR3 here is CASSLFGRSSYEQYF. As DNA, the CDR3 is TGTGCCAGCAGCTTATTTGGCAGATCCTCCTACGAGCAGTACTTC.

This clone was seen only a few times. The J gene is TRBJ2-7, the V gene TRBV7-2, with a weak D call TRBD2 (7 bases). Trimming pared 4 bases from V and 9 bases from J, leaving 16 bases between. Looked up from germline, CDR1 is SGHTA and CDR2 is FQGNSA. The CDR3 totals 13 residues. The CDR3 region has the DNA TGTGCCAGCAGCTCCGCCGGGGGGCAGGGGCAGTACTTC. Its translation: CASSSAGGQGQYF.

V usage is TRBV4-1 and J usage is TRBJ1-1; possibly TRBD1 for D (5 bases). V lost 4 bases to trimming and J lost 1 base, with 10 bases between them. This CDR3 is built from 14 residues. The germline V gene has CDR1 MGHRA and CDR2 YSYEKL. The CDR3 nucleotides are TGCGCCAGCAGCCCCCGCGGGGGGAACACTGAAGCTTTCTTT. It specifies CASSPRGGNTEAFF.

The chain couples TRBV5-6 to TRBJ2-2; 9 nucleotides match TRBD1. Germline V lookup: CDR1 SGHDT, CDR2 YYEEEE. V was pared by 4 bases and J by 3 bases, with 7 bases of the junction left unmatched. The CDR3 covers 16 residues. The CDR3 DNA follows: TGTGCCAGCAGCCCAATCGGGACAGGGTACACCGGGGAGCTGTTTTTT. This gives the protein CASSPIGTGYTGELFF.

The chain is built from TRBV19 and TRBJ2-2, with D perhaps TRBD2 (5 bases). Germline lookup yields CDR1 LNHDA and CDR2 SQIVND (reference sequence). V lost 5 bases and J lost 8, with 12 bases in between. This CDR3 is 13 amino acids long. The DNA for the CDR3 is TGTGCCAGTAGTCTAGGACTCGTGGGGGAGCTGTTTTTT. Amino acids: CASSLGLVGELFF.